These 6 T cell receptor beta chains share one sample of origin, sequenced in a study of blood T cells in healthy people across ages. The use of a sample-barcoded 5' primer and a J-beta primer mix characterized a second PCR of roughly 7 to 12 cycles. MiXCR, applied by TCRdb to the 5' RACE reads, yields one record per CDR3 protein. The data show about 680,000 distinct CDR3 sequences, with 49% seen just once and 25% to 35% held by the top ten. The sequenced sample consisted of blood. These receptors originate from a woman between 55 and 75 years old in good health.

This clonotype has just one count. The J gene is TRBJ1-4, the V gene TRBV7-9, with D hard to call. Trimming stripped 2 bases from V and 8 bases from J, with 9 bases between. The CDR3 length is 13 residues. Per the germline V gene, CDR1 is SEHNR and CDR2 is FQNEAQ (reference sequence). The CDR3 loop is CASSLWTGEKLFF. In DNA form, the CDR3 reads TGTGCCAGCAGCTTATGGACCGGGGAAAAACTGTTTTTT.

The J gene is TRBJ2-3, the V gene TRBV4-3; 12 bases match TRBD2. This CDR3 has 20 residues. From germline, CDR1 is LGHNA and CDR2 YSLEER. V shed 1 base and J 2 bases; nucleotides not matched to a gene: 13. This chain's CDR3 is CASSQAPLTSGSGLTDTQYF. The CDR3 DNA reads as TGCGCCAGCAGCCAAGCTCCCCTGACTAGCGGGAGTGGCCTCACAGATACGCAGTATTTT.

Concerning this clonotype: Since a much larger clone is just one base distant, this may be a read error. The rearrangement joins TRBV7-9 to TRBJ1-1; possible D gene TRBD1, 5 bases. Trimming left V 5 bases short and J 1 base short, with 8 bases between. The CDR3 length is 13 residues. Germline V gene data show CDR1 as SEHNR and CDR2 as FQNEAQ (reference sequence). CDR3 region: CASSRGWNTEAFF. DNA for the CDR3: TGTGCCAGCAGCCGGGGGTGGAACACTGAAGCTTTCTTT.

V and J are TRBV20-1 and TRBJ2-5; 10 bases are shared with TRBD2. Germline values: CDR1 DFQATT, CDR2 SNEGSKA (reference sequence). J lost 11 bases, V lost 4 bases, and 13 bases had no gene match. CDR3 length: 14 residues. Written as DNA, the CDR3 is TGCAGTGCTATACTAGCGGGAAGGCACAATGAGCAGTACTTC. Protein product: CSAILAGRHNEQYF.

This clonotype came up a few times. The V and J genes are TRBV30 and TRBJ2-7; 8 bases align to TRBD1. J was trimmed by 4 bases and V by 3 bases; bases with no gene match: 11. The CDR3 extends over 15 amino acids. Germline V lookup: CDR1 GTSNPN, CDR2 SVGIG (reference sequence). The CDR3 DNA follows: TGTGCCTGGAGCGACGGCGGACAGGGAGGATACGAGCAGTACTTC. Translated, it gives CAWSDGGQGGYEQYF.

This clonotype showed up just a few times. The J gene is TRBJ1-2, the V gene TRBV28, with a tentative D call TRBD1 (6 bases). Germline V lookup: CDR1 MDHEN, CDR2 SYDVKM. The CDR3 covers 14 residues. V dropped 7 bases and J dropped 4 bases, with 16 bases sitting between them. The DNA of the CDR3 is TGTGCCAGCATGCGGGGCAGGGGTGGCTATGGCTACACCTTC. It translates to CASMRGRGGYGYTF.